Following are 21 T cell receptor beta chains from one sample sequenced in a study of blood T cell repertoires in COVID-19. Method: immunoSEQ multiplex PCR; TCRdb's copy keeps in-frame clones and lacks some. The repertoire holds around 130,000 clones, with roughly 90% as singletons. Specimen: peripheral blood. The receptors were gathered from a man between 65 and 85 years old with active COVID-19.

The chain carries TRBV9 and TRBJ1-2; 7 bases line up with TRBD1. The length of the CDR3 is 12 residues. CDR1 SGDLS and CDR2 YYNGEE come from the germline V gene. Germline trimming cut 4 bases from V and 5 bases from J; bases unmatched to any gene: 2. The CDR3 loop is CASSPRGYGYTF. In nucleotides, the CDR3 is TGTGCCAGCAGCCCCAGGGGGTATGGCTACACCTTC.

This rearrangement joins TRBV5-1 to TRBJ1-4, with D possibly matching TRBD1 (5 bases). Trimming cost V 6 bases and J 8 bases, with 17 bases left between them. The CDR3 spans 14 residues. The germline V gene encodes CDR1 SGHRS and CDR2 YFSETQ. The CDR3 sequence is CASTRGGRDEKLFF. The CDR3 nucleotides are TGCGCCAGCACCCGCGGGGGTAGGGACGAAAAACTGTTTTTT. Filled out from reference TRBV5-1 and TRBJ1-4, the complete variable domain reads KAGVTQTPRYLIKTRGQQVTLSCSPISGHRSVSWYQQTPGQGLQFLFEYFSETQRNKGNFPGRFSGRQFSNSRSEMNVSTLELGDSALYLCASTRGGRDEKLFFGSGTQLSVL.

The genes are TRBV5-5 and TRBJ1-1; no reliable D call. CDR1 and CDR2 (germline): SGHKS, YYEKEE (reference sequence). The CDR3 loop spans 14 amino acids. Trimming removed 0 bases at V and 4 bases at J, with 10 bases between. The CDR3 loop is CASSLEGRSTEAFF. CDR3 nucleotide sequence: TGTGCCAGCAGCTTGGAAGGAAGGAGCACTGAAGCTTTCTTT.

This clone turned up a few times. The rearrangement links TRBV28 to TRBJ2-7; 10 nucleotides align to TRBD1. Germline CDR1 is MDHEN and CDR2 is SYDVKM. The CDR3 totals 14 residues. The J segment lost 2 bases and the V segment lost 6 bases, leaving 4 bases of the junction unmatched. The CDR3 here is CASSWGTGAYEQYF. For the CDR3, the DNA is TGTGCCAGCAGCTGGGGGACAGGGGCCTACGAGCAGTACTTC.

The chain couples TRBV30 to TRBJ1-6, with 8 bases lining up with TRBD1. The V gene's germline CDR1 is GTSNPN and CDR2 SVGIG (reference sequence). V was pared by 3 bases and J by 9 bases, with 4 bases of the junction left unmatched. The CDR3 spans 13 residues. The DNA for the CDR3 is TGTGCCTGGAGCGATACAGGGGGTTCACCCCTCCACTTT. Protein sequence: CAWSDTGGSPLHF.

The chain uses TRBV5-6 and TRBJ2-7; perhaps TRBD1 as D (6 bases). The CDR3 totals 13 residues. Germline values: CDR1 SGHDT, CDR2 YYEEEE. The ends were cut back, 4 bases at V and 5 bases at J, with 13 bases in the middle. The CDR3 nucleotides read TGTGCCAGCAGCCCGGACAGACGCCACGAGCAGTACTTC. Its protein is CASSPDRRHEQYF.

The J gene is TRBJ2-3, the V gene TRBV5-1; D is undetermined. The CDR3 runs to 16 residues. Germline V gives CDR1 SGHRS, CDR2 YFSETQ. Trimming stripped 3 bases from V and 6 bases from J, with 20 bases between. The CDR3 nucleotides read TGCGCCAGCAGCTCTCCTTCAGGTACCGCCCGGGATACGCAGTATTTT. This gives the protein CASSSPSGTARDTQYF.

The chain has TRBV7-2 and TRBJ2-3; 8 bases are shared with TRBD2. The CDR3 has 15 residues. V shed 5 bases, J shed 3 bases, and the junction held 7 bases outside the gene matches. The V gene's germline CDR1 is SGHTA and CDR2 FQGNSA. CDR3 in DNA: TGTGCCAGCAGCCCCCGCGGACTAGCAACAGATACGCAGTATTTT. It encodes CASSPRGLATDTQYF.

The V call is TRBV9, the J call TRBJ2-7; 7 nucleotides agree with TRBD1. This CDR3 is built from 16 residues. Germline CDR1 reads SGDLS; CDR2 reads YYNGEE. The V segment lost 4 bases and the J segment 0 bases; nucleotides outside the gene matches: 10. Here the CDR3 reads CASSPLLTGSSYEQYF. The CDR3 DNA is TGTGCCAGCAGCCCTCTCTTGACAGGGAGCTCCTACGAGCAGTACTTC.

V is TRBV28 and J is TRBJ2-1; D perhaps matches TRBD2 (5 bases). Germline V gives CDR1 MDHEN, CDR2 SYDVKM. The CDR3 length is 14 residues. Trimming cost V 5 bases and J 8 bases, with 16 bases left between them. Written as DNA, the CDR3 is TGTGCCAGCAGTCCCACGGGAAGGGTTTATGAGCAGTTCTTC. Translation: CASSPTGRVYEQFF.

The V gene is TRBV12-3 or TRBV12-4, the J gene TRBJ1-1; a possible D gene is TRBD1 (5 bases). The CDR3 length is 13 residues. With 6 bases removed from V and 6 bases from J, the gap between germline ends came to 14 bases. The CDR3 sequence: CASSTLGGAEAFF. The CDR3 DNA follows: TGTGCCAGCAGCACCCTCGGGGGAGCTGAAGCTTTCTTT.

The CDR3 DNA is TGCAGCGTTGAACCCTTAGCGGGGCACACAGATACGCAGTATTTT. It translates to CSVEPLAGHTDTQYF. This chain connects TRBV29-1 to TRBJ2-3, with 8 positions matching TRBD2. The CDR3 length is 15 residues. The germline V gene has CDR1 SQVTM and CDR2 ANQGSEA. Trimming removed 2 bases from V and 2 bases from J; junction bases left unmatched: 6.

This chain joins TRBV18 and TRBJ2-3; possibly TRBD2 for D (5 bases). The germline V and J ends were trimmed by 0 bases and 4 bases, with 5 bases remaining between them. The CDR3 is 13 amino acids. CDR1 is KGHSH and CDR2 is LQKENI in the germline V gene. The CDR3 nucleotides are TGTGCCAGCTCACCACCGCGGGCAGATACGCAGTATTTT. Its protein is CASSPPRADTQYF.

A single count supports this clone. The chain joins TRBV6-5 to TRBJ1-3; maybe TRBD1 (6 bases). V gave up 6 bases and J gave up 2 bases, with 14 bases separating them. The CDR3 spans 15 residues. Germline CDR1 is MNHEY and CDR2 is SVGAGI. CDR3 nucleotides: TGTGCCAGCAGACCACAGGGTCTCGCTGGAAACACCATATATTTT. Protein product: CASRPQGLAGNTIYF.

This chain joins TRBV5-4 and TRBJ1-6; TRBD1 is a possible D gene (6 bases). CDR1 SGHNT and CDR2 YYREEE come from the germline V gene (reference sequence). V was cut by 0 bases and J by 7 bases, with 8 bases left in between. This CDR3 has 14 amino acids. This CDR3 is CASSLGTENSPLHF. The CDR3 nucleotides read TGTGCCAGCAGCTTGGGGACAGAAAATTCACCCCTCCACTTT.

For the CDR3, the DNA is TGTGCCAGCACGCGACAGACGATGAACGAGCAGTACTTC. This translates into CASTRQTMNEQYF. The chain recombines TRBV2 with TRBJ2-7; possibly TRBD1 for D (5 bases). Per the germline V gene, CDR1 is SNHLY and CDR2 is FYNNEI. CDR3 length: 13 residues. V lost 7 bases, J lost 5 bases, and 15 bases lay in between.

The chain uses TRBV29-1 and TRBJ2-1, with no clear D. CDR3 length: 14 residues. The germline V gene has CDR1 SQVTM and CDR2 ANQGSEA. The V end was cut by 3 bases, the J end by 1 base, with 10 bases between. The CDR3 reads CSVELAESYNEQFF. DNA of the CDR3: TGCAGCGTTGAGTTGGCGGAGTCCTACAATGAGCAGTTCTTC.

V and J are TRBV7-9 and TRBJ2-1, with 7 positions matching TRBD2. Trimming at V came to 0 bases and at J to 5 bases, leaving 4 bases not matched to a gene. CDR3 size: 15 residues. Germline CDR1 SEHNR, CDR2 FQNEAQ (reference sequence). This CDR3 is CASSLAKGLNNEQFF. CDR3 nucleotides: TGTGCCAGCAGCTTAGCGAAGGGACTAAACAATGAGCAGTTCTTC. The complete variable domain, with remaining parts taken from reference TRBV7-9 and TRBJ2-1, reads DTGVSQNPRHKITKRGQNVTFRCDPISEHNRLYWYRQTLGQGPEFLTYFQNEAQLEKSRLLSDRFSAERPKGSFSTLEIQRTEQGDSAMYLCASSLAKGLNNEQFFGPGTRLTVL.

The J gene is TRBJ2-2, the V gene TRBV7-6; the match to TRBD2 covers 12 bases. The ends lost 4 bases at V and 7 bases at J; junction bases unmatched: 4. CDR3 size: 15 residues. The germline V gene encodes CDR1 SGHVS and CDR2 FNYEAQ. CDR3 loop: CASSSSGRAIGELFF. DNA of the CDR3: TGTGCCAGCAGCTCTAGCGGGAGGGCCATCGGGGAGCTGTTTTTT.

The CDR3 coding sequence is TGTGCCAGCAGCCCGACAGGGGTCCGAGGAGCTTTCTTT. Translation gives CASSPTGVRGAFF. This chain connects TRBV6-5 to TRBJ1-1; 8 bases map to TRBD1. Germline V CDR1 and CDR2: MNHEY, SVGAGI. The CDR3 is made up of 13 amino acids. V shed 6 bases, J shed 10 bases, and the junction held 10 bases outside the gene matches.

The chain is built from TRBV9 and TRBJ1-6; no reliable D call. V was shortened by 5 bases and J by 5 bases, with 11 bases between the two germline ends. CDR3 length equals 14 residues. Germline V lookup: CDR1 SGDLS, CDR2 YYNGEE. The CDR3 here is CASRRQDDNSPLHF. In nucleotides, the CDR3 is TGTGCCAGCAGGAGACAAGACGATAATTCACCCCTCCACTTT.